This T cell receptor (beta chain) originates from a study of shared clonotypes between healthy human individuals. Trimming shortened V by 6 bases and J by 6 bases, and 30 bases separated the two germline ends. The germline V gene has CDR1 MNHEY and CDR2 SMNVEV (reference sequence). The CDR3 consists of 19 residues. TCRdb's copy holds only in-frame clones and misses some; the assay was immunoSEQ multiplex PCR. The profile shows roughly 2,500,000 clones, 90% to 95% of them singletons. Recent vaccinations or acute infections were absent in the healthy HIV-negative adult donors. This sequence joins TRBV27 and TRBJ2-1, with TRBD2 as a possible D gene (5 bases). This sequence originates from a man aged 18 to 30 in good health. Some clones in this sample may be carry-over from other donors' samples. Sequencing used naive CD4+ T cells from PBMCs. The subset: CD45RA+ positively selected. CDR3 sequence reads: CASSLEGFGVRPTTNEQFF. The CDR3, as DNA: TGTGCCAGCAGCCTAGAGGGATTTGGGGTCCGACCGACTACCAATGAGCAGTTCTTC.